This T cell receptor (beta chain) stems from a study of blood T cell repertoires in COVID-19. Original data processing: How many nucleated cells were present was estimated from reference gene primer amplification. TCRdb's copy holds only in-frame clones and misses some; the assay was immunoSEQ multiplex PCR. D and trimming were read from the DNA, whereas the V and J calls and clone size are those reported in that table. Of 350,000 or so clones listed, 70% to 90% are singletons. Seattle enrolled patients during active infection and tracked them longitudinally. Germline assignment: CDR1 LNHNV and CDR2 YYDKDF (reference sequence). The V and J ends lost 4 bases and 9 bases, in that order; junction bases with no gene match: 6. This CDR3 has 15 amino acids.

This chain uses TRBV15 with TRBJ2-1; 13 nucleotides match TRBD2. Sequences were obtained from peripheral blood. The receptor was derived from a woman in her 30s with COVID-19, enrolled during active disease. The CDR3 DNA is TGTGCCACCAGCATTACTAGCGGGAGGGCCTCTGAGCAGTTCTTC. Amino acids: CATSITSGRASEQFF.